This TCR beta chain was found in a study of cytomegalovirus exposure and HLA in healthy donors (dated by TCRdb to about 2017). For context, the study as a whole: According to a later analysis, the 120 or so validation repertoires were produced on the same platform as the roughly 700 repertoires of the first cohort. The study was designed to test whether signatures of past pathogen exposure could be identified by cataloging public T cell receptors. Besides the first cohort of 666 subjects, a separate validation cohort made up of roughly 120 different subjects was used. To predict cytomegalovirus infection status, the study combined high-throughput TCR immunosequencing, statistical association of individual TCRs with disease status, and machine learning. Broad study findings and their caveats: The authors suggested that the approach could potentially be generalized to other disease states and immunological phenotypes. The study listed 164 TCR beta chains as associated with cytomegalovirus. In vitro tests confirmed that a few of the cytomegalovirus-associated TCR beta chains recognize cytomegalovirus antigens. Most TCR sequences were seen in very few donors, while some public TCRs were found in many individuals. Of the cluster scores, approximately 94% were above 0 in a later analysis, which found that TCRs clustered in the first cohort also tended to co-occur in the 120 validation repertoires. In both the original and validation cohorts, the classifier was reported to diagnose cytomegalovirus status with high specificity and sensitivity. A later analysis lacked HLA typing for the validation cohort, so it scored co-occurrence in that cohort across all 110 or so repertoires.

Regarding this clone: Its antigen target is currently unknown. Base-call qualities are not available, and no considerably larger clone is one nucleotide away.

Libraries were made using the immunoSEQ multiplex PCR assay. The original methods were these. A statistical classification framework was developed to diagnose cytomegalovirus status using the catalog of TCR beta chain sequences. TCRdb took over this immuneACCESS table, retaining in-frame rearrangements with V and J assigned. Such tables are incomplete; in checked studies, under half of the missing clones stem from an unresolved V gene, and the remainder is unexplained. D and trimming come from the DNA, and the V and J calls and clone size come from that table. The sample yields approximately 200,000 clones; roughly 82% were counted once. The ten largest clonotypes hold 6% to 9% of the sample. V trim: 1 base; J trim: 9 bases; unmatched bases: 16. The CDR3, from cysteine to phenylalanine, totals 17 residues. Only the CDR3 part of the read is kept: 51 bases, read in frame from the first base. The germline V gene specifies SGDLS as CDR1 and YYNGEE as CDR2.

The donors belonged to the validation cohort of about 110 subjects, which was separate from the roughly 700-subject first cohort. The sequencing sample was made of PBMCs. The TCR originated in a man aged 18 to 29 in good health and CMV-seropositive. The V and J genes are TRBV9 and TRBJ2-3, with 8 bases matching TRBD2. The CDR3 amino acid sequence is: CASSVLNEGLDVRTQYF. The bases read TGTGCCAGCAGCGTACTTAACGAGGGACTAGATGTGCGAACGCAGTATTTT.